This TCR beta chain was recorded in a study of T cells in localized non-small cell lung cancer. CDR1 WSHSY and CDR2 SAAADI come from the germline V gene. This CDR3 is 16 amino acids long. The V segment lost 5 bases and the J segment 0 bases; nucleotides outside the gene matches: 3. General study points: Uninvolved adjacent lung showed higher T cell clonality than tumor. Detection in adjacent lung was observed for a median approximately 52 of the top 100 tumor clones. Longer overall survival was seen with higher T cell density measured in blood.

Remarks on this clone: Its antigen is not identified.

The repertoire was sequenced with immunoSEQ multiplex PCR; TCRdb's copy has only in-frame clones and lacks some. The table has tens of thousands of clones, over 85% seen once. Sequences were derived from peripheral blood, sampled before any cancer treatment. The clonotype originates from a female donor aged 60 or older with stage I lung adenocarcinoma. The chain recombines TRBV10-2 with TRBJ2-2; 10 nucleotides align to TRBD2. The CDR3 DNA reads as TGCGCCAGCAGTTTAGCGGGGGGCTCGAACACCGGGGAGCTGTTTTTT. It yields the protein CASSLAGGSNTGELFF.